The clone carrying this T cell receptor beta chain has at least ten counts. The germline gives CDR1 MNHEY, CDR2 SVGAGI. V dropped 4 bases and J dropped 6; count of bases not matched to a gene: 9. This CDR3 comprises 16 residues. Profiling of TCR beta VDJ combinations and CDR3 sequences used genomic DNA as template. TCRdb passed the reads through MiXCR, listing each CDR3 protein once. The data contain 160,000 or so distinct CDR3 sequences, 40% to 60% of them singletons. Sequenced patients had shown CD8+CD57+ cell expansion by flow cytometry. The patients, all of them, had severe acquired aplastic anemia. No therapy had been given to the patients at the time of blood sampling. The data stem from a study of CD8+CD57+ T cells in acquired aplastic anemia. Study as a whole: Recorded DNA amounts for sorted CD4+ and CD8+ cells had an average of roughly 3.4 ug.

V gene TRBV6-5 combines with J gene TRBJ1-6, with 7 bases that match TRBD1. The sequenced sample consisted of sorted CD4+, CD8+, or CD8+CD57+ T cells (not recorded which) from PBMCs. The sequence was obtained from a human donor with aplastic anemia. The CDR3 loop is CASSFIRGSPNSPLHF. CDR3 DNA sequence: TGTGCCAGCAGTTTCATCAGGGGGAGCCCTAATTCACCCCTCCACTTT.